The text below deals with one T cell receptor (beta chain). Its cognate antigen has yet to be identified. No much larger clone is present one base from it, and per-base qualities are unavailable. The data were taken from a study of blood T cell repertoires in COVID-19 (dated by TCRdb to about 2020). About the investigation overall: Samples covering the acute and convalescent phases of COVID-19 were provided by collaborators in the United States, Italy and Spain. The material from the prospective study consisted of cDNA or gDNA derived from T cells, B-cell-depleted T cells, or PBMCs. Deeply sampled blood TCRbeta repertoires from subjects exposed to, actively infected with, or recovered from COVID-19 were included in the dataset. The repertoires were released in a freely available public database meant as a resource for research on the immune response to SARS-CoV-2. Samples were obtained from the ongoing ImmuneRACE study (first 160 participants) and from 1,000 to 1,500 subjects provided by 6 global collaborators. Sample metadata almost always included a de-identified subject ID, COVID-19 status, age in years and sex. Where HLA class I and class II types were available, the types were taken from metadata supplied by the sample provider, not from assay-based typing.

TCRbeta CDR3 regions were amplified from genomic DNA using the immunoSEQ Assay, a bias-controlled multiplex PCR. The published analysis was carried out like this. Within the assay, amplification of reference gene primers was used to estimate how many nucleated cells each sample contained. To quantify the absolute abundance of each unique TCRbeta CDR3 rearrangement, sequence reads were collapsed and filtered. Productive Simpson clonality was computed per sample as the square root of Simpson's diversity index over productive rearrangements. TCRdb's version of the immuneACCESS table is confined to in-frame rearrangements and falls short of the full clone set. An unresolved V gene accounts for under half of the shortfall where checked; the remainder is of unknown origin. That table gives V, J and clone size, and the DNA gave D and trimming. This sample comprises over 130,000 clones, about 86% of them detected only once. 4% of the sample is in the top ten clones.

The collaborating institutions used their own protocols to collect whole blood in K2EDTA tubes. For TCRbeta analysis, collaborators shipped samples as frozen whole blood, isolated PBMCs, or DNA extracted from either of those sample types. Here is what the overall study found, with its caveats: Clinical and demographic metadata were provided uncurated, with the amount varying by source and participant.

This receptor was identified in a woman aged 55 to 70 with acute or convalescent COVID-19. Sequences were obtained from peripheral blood.

The DNA sequence follows: TGTGCCAGCAGTCCCCAGTCGCGGGAGAAGTCCTACGAGCAGTACTTC. Its translation is CASSPQSREKSYEQYF. Recombination joined TRBV28 with TRBJ2-7, with 7 middle bases fitting TRBD2. Germline trimming amounts to 5 bases on V and 1 base on J, with 11 as the count of junction bases outside the gene matches. The CDR3, from cysteine to phenylalanine, totals 16 residues. The kept DNA is CDR3 alone, 48 bases in frame from the first base. Sequences MDHEN (CDR1) and SYDVKM (CDR2) are obtained from the germline V gene.